This TCR beta chain is drawn from a study of blood T cell repertoires in COVID-19. Study details: Nucleic acid was either cDNA or gDNA, and it came from T cells, B-cell-depleted T cells, or PBMCs.

Clones were read by immunoSEQ multiplex PCR, and TCRdb kept only the in-frame ones, dropping some. The data hold approximately 140,000 clones, with under 85% observed a single time. CDR1 is SGHTA and CDR2 is FQGNSA in the germline V gene. Trimming shortened V by 6 bases and J by 5 bases, and 13 bases separated the two germline ends. The CDR3 has 14 residues. The material sequenced was peripheral blood. The chain joins TRBV7-2 to TRBJ1-4; D uncertain. The receptor was derived from a middle-aged man with active or convalescent COVID-19. The chain's CDR3 is CASSFRTGNEKLFF. The CDR3 DNA sequence: TGTGCCAGCAGTTTCCGCACGGGAAATGAAAAACTGTTTTTT.